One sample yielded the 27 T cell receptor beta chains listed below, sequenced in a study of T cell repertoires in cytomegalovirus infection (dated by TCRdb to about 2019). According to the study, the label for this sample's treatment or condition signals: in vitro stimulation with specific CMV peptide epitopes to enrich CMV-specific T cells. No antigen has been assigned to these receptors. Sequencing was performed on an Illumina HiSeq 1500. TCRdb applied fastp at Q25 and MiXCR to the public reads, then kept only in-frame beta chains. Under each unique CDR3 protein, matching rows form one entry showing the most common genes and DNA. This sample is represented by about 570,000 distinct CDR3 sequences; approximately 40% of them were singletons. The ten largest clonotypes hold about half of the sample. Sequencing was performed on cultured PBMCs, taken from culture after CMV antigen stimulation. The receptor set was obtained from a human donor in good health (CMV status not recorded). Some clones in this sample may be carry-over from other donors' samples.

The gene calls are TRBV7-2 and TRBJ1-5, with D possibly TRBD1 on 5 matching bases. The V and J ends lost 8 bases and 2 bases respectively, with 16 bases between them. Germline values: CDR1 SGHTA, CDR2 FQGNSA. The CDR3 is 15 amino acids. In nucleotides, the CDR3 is TGTGCCAGCTCTCTCAGGGTGAGGGGCAATCAGCCCCAGCATTTT. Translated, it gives CASSLRVRGNQPQHF.

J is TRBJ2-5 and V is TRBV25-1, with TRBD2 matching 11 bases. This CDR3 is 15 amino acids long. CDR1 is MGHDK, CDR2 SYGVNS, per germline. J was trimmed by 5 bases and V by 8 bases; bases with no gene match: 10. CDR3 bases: TGTGCCAGCGGCTCCACTAGCGGGGGAATCGAGACCCAGTACTTC. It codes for CASGSTSGGIETQYF.

CDR3 sequence: CASKGPPPGELFF. CDR3 DNA: TGTGCCAGCAAGGGGCCCCCGCCCGGGGAGCTGTTTTTT. This chain uses TRBV2 with TRBJ2-2; TRBD1 might be the D (5 bases). Germline V CDR1 and CDR2: SNHLY, FYNNEI. This CDR3 comprises 13 residues. V lost 7 bases and J 6 bases, leaving 12 bases between the germline ends.

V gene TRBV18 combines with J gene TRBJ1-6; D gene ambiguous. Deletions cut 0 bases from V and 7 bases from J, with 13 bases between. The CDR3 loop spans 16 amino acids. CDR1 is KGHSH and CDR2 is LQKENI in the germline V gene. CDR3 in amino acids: CASSPPRQVGNSPLHF. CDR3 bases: TGTGCCAGCTCACCACCGCGGCAGGTCGGAAATTCACCCCTCCACTTT.

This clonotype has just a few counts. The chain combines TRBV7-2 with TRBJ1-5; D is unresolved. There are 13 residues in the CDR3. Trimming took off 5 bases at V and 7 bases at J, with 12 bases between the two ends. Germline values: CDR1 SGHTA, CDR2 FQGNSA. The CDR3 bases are TGTGCCAGCAGCCCGCGGGTGGAGCAGCCCCAGCATTTT. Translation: CASSPRVEQPQHF.

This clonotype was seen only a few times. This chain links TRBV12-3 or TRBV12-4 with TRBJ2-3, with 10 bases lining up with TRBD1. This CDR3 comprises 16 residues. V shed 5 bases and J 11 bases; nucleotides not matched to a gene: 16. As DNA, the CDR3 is TGTGCCAGCAGTCCTAGGGACAGGGGAGGGTCAGTGGGGCAGTATTTT. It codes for CASSPRDRGGSVGQYF.

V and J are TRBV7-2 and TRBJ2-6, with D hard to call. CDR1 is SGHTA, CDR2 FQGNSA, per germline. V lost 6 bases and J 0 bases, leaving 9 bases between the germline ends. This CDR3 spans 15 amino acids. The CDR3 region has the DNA TGTGCCAGCAGTTATCAGCTCTCTGGGGCCAACGTCCTGACTTTC. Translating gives CASSYQLSGANVLTF.

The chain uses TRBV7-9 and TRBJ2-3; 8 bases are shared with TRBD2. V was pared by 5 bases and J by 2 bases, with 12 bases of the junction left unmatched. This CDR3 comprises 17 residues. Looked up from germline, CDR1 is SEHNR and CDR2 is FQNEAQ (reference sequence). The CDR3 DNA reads TGTGCCAGCAGCAGACGATCAAGCGGGGGCCCCACAGATACGCAGTATTTT. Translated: CASSRRSSGGPTDTQYF.

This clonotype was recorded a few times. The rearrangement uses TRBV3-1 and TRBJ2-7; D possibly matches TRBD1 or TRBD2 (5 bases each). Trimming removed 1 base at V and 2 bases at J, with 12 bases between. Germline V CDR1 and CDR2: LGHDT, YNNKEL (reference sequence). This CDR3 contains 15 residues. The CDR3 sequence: CASSQAGRPPYEQYF. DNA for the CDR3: TGTGCCAGCAGCCAAGCGGGGCGGCCCCCCTACGAGCAGTACTTC.

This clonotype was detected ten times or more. For the CDR3, the DNA is TGTGCCAGCAGCTTAGGACAGGGGGCAGGGCAGCCCCAGCATTTT. The encoded protein is CASSLGQGAGQPQHF. The rearrangement joins TRBV7-6 to TRBJ1-5; 10 positions match TRBD1. Trimming took 1 base from V and 7 from J; bases not matched to a gene: 4. The CDR3 is 15 residues long. Per germline, CDR1 SGHVS and CDR2 FNYEAQ.

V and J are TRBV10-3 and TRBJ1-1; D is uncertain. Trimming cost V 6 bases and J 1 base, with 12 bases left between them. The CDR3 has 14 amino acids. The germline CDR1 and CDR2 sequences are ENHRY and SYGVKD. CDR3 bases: TGTGCCATCAGAACCCAGCTGGGGAACACTGAAGCTTTCTTT. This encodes CAIRTQLGNTEAFF.

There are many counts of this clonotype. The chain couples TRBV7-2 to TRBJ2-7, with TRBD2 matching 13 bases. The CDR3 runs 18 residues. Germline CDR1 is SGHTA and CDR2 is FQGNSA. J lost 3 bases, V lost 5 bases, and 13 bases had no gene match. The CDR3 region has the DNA TGTGCCAGCAGCCCGCTTGGGACTAGCGGGGCCGCACTCTACGAGCAGTACTTC. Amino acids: CASSPLGTSGAALYEQYF.

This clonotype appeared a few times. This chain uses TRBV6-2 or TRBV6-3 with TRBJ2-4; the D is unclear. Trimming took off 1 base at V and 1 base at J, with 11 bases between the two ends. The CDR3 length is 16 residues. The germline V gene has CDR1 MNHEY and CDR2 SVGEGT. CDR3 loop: CASSYWGASAKNIQYF. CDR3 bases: TGTGCCAGCAGTTACTGGGGTGCCTCGGCCAAAAACATTCAGTACTTC.

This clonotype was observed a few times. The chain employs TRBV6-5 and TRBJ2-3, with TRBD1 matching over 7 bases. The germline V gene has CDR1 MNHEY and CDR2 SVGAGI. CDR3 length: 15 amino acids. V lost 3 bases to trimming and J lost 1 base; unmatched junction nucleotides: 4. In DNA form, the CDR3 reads TGTGCCAGCAGTTATCGACAGGGAGGCACAGATACGCAGTATTTT. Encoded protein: CASSYRQGGTDTQYF.

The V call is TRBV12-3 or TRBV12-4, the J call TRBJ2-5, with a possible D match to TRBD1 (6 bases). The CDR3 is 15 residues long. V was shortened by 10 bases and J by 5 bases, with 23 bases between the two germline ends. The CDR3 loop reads CANPWRTARSETQYF. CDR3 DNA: TGTGCCAACCCCTGGAGGACAGCACGGAGTGAGACCCAGTACTTC.

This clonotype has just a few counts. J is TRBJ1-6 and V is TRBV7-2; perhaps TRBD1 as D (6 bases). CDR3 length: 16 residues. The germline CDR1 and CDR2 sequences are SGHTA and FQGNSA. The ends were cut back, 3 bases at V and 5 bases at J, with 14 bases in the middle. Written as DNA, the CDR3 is TGTGCCAGCAGCTTCGCGGACAGCCGCAATAATTCACCCCTCCACTTT. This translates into CASSFADSRNNSPLHF.

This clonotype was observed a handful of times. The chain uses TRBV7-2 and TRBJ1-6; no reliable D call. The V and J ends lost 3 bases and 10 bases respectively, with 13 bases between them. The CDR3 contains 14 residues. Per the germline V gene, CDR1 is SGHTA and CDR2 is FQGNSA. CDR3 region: CASSFAGLGSPLHF. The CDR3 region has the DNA TGTGCCAGCAGCTTCGCAGGACTTGGCTCACCCCTCCACTTT. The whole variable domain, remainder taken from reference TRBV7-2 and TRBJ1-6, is GAGVSQSPSNKVTEKGKDVELRCDPISGHTALYWYRQSLGQGLEFLIYFQGNSAPDKSGLPSDRFSAERTGGSVSTLTIQRTQQEDSAVYLCASSFAGLGSPLHFGNGTRLTVT.

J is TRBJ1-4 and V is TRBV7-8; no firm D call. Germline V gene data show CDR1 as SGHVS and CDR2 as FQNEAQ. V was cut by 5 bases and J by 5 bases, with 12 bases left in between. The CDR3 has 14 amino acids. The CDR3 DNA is TGTGCCAGCAGCAGGCGGGCAATGAATGAAAAACTGTTTTTT. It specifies CASSRRAMNEKLFF.

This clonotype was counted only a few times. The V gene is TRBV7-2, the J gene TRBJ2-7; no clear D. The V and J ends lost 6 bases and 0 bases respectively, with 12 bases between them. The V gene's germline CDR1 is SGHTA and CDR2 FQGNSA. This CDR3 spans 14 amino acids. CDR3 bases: TGTGCCAGCAGGAGATCCCTTAGCTCCTACGAGCAGTACTTC. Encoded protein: CASRRSLSSYEQYF.

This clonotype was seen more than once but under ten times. CDR3 protein: CASTPSGTSVSEQFF. The CDR3 nucleotides are TGTGCCAGCACTCCCTCCGGGACTAGCGTTAGTGAGCAGTTCTTC. The rearrangement links TRBV6-6 to TRBJ2-1; 10 nucleotides agree with TRBD2. V was clipped by 7 bases and J by 9 bases; unmatched bases: 12. The CDR3 has 15 amino acids. CDR1 is MNHNY and CDR2 is SVGAGI in the germline V gene (reference sequence).

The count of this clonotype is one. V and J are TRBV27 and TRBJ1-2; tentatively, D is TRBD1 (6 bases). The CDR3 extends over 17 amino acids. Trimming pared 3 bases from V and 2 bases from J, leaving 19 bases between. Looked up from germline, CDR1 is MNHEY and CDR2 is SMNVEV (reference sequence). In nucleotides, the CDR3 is TGTGCCAGCAGTTTTTCCCCCTCCAGACAGGCAAACTATGGCTACACCTTC. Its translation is CASSFSPSRQANYGYTF.

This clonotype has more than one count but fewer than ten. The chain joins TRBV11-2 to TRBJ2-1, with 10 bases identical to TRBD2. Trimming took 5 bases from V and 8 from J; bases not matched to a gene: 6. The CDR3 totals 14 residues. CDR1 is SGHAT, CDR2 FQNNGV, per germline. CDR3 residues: CASSPPSGGDEQFF. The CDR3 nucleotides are TGTGCCAGCAGCCCGCCTAGCGGGGGTGATGAGCAGTTCTTC.

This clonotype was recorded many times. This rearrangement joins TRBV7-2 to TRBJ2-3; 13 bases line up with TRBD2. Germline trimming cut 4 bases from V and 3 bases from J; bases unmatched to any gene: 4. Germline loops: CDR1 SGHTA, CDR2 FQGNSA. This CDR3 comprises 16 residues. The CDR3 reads CASSSRTSGGTDTQYF. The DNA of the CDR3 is TGTGCCAGCAGCTCCCGGACTAGCGGGGGAACAGATACGCAGTATTTT.

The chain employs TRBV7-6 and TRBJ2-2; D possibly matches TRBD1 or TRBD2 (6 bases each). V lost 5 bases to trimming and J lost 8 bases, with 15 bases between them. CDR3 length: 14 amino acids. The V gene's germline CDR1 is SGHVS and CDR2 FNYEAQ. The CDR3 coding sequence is TGTGCCAGCAGCCAGAGGGGAGGACAGGGGGAGCTGTTTTTT. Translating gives CASSQRGGQGELFF. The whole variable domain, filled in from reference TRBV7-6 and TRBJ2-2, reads GAGVSQSPRYKVTKRGQDVALRCDPISGHVSLYWYRQALGQGPEFLTYFNYEAQQDKSGLPNDRFSAERPEGSISTLTIQRTEQRDSAMYRCASSQRGGQGELFFGEGSRLTVL.

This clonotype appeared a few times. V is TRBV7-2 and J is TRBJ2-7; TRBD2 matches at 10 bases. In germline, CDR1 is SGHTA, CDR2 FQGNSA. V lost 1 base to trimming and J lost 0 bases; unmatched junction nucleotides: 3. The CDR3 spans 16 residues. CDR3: CASSLELAGISYEQYF. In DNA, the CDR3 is TGTGCCAGCAGCTTAGAACTAGCGGGAATCTCCTACGAGCAGTACTTC.

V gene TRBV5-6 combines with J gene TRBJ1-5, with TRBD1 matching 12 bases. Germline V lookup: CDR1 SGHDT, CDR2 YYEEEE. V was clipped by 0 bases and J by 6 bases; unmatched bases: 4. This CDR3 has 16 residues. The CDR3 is CASSLEGTGGGQPQHF. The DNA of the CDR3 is TGTGCCAGCAGCTTGGAAGGGACAGGGGGCGGTCAGCCCCAGCATTTT.

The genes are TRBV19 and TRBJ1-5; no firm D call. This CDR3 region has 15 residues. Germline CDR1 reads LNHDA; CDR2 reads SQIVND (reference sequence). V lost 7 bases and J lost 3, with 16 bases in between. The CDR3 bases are TGTGCCAGTATCCAATCCTACAGAGACAATCAGCCCCAGCATTTT. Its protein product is CASIQSYRDNQPQHF.